Listed below are T cell receptor beta chains from one sample, sequenced in a study of blood T cell repertoires in COVID-19. This table comes from immunoSEQ multiplex PCR, and its TCRdb copy is limited to in-frame clones, with some not included. This sample has about 190,000 clones, with roughly 80% found just once. Sequenced input: peripheral blood. The receptors shown here come from a woman between 35 and 50 years old with acute or convalescent COVID-19. CDR3s include the opening cysteine and the closing phenylalanine or tryptophan. Each record gives: J gene, V gene, D gene, clone size, CDR3 DNA, CDR3 protein. A D gene is named only where the DNA matches it firmly. Not every row has a clone size; where given, it reads once, few, many or a size class.

J: TRBJ2-7; V: TRBV2; D: NA; size: NA; DNA: TGTGCCAGCAGTGAAGATCTCTACGAGCAGTACTTC; CDR3: CASSEDLYEQYF
J: TRBJ2-7; V: TRBV18; D: TRBD2; size: NA; DNA: TGTGCCAGCTCACCACGCCAAGGGGAGGGCGAGCAGTACTTC; CDR3: CASSPRQGEGEQYF
J: TRBJ2-7; V: TRBV28; D: TRBD1; size: few; DNA: TGTGCCAGCAGCTTAAGACAGGGGATGGTCATCGAGCAGTACTTC; CDR3: CASSLRQGMVIEQYF
J: TRBJ2-1; V: TRBV10-3; D: NA; size: NA; DNA: TGTGCCATCAGCCTCGACGGGAGCTCCTACAATGAGCAGTTCTTC; CDR3: CAISLDGSSYNEQFF
J: TRBJ2-5; V: TRBV5-1; D: TRBD2; size: once; DNA: TGCGCCAGCAGCTGGGGGACTAGCGGGGGCCAAGAGACCCAGTACTTC; CDR3: CASSWGTSGGQETQYF
J: TRBJ1-5; V: TRBV24-1; D: NA; size: NA; DNA: TGTGCCACGCACGGGGGGATAGGCAATCAGCCCCAGCATTTT; CDR3: CATHGGIGNQPQHF
J: TRBJ2-5; V: TRBV29-1; D: TRBD1; size: NA; DNA: TGCAGCGTTGTGACAGGGGATGAGACCCAGTACTTC; CDR3: CSVVTGDETQYF
J: TRBJ1-5; V: TRBV12-3/TRBV12-4; D: TRBD1; size: NA; DNA: TGTGCCAGCAGCTGGACAGGGAATCAGCCCCAGCATTTT; CDR3: CASSWTGNQPQHF
J: TRBJ1-4; V: TRBV27; D: NA; size: many; DNA: TGTGCCAGCAGGAGAGGTACCCTTGCAACTAATGAAAAACTGTTTTTT; CDR3: CASRRGTLATNEKLFF
J: TRBJ2-1; V: TRBV6-2/TRBV6-3; D: TRBD2; size: NA; DNA: TGTGCCAGCAGTTACCCGACTGGGCGGGGGAGCTCCTACAATGAGCAGTTCTTC; CDR3: CASSYPTGRGSSYNEQFF
J: TRBJ2-2; V: TRBV5-1; D: NA; size: NA; DNA: TGCGCCAGCAGCTCGCGGACAGCGAACACCGGGGAGCTGTTTTTT; CDR3: CASSSRTANTGELFF
J: TRBJ2-7; V: TRBV12-3/TRBV12-4; D: TRBD1; size: NA; DNA: TGTGCCAGCAGTCCCGGGACAGGGGTTGAGCAGTACTTC; CDR3: CASSPGTGVEQYF
J: TRBJ2-3; V: TRBV9; D: NA; size: NA; DNA: TGTGCCAGCAGCGGAAGTAGCGTCCCTAGCACAGATACGCAGTATTTT; CDR3: CASSGSSVPSTDTQYF
J: TRBJ1-5; V: TRBV19; D: TRBD1; size: NA; DNA: TGTGCCACCCCACGGGACAGCGGCTTTCGGAATCAGCCCCAGCATTTT; CDR3: CATPRDSGFRNQPQHF
J: TRBJ2-3; V: TRBV6-6; D: NA; size: NA; DNA: TGTGCCAGCACCCCGGAGCACACAGATACGCAGTATTTT; CDR3: CASTPEHTDTQYF
J: TRBJ2-3; V: TRBV10-3; D: NA; size: NA; DNA: TGTGCCATCAGTGTTGGCGGGGACACAGATACGCAGTATTTT; CDR3: CAISVGGDTDTQYF
J: TRBJ1-3; V: TRBV5-1; D: TRBD1; size: NA; DNA: TGCGCCAGCAGCCCCCGGGACAGGGCGCCTGGAAACACCATATATTTT; CDR3: CASSPRDRAPGNTIYF
J: TRBJ1-5; V: TRBV2; D: NA; size: NA; DNA: TGTGCTAGCAGGGAGGGATTAGGGAAGCCCCAGCATTTT; CDR3: CASREGLGKPQHF
J: TRBJ2-7; V: TRBV28; D: NA; size: NA; DNA: TGTGCCACCCAAATCCCGGGGGGCCGGAGCTACGAGCAGTACTTC; CDR3: CATQIPGGRSYEQYF
J: TRBJ2-3; V: TRBV2; D: TRBD2; size: NA; DNA: TGTGCCAGCAGTGACCTGACTAGCGGGAGGGCCAGGAAGTATTTT; CDR3: CASSDLTSGRARKYF
J: TRBJ2-2; V: TRBV12-3/TRBV12-4; D: NA; size: NA; DNA: TGTGCCAGCACGCTTAGCTACACCGGGGAGCTGTTTTTT; CDR3: CASTLSYTGELFF
J: TRBJ2-7; V: TRBV2; D: NA; size: once; DNA: TGTGCCAGCAGGGGGGACACTTACTCCTACGAGCAGTACTTC; CDR3: CASRGDTYSYEQYF
J: TRBJ2-3; V: TRBV10-3; D: TRBD2; size: NA; DNA: TGTGCCATCAGTGAGTCGTACAGCGGGGGCGATACGCAGTATTTT; CDR3: CAISESYSGGDTQYF
J: TRBJ2-7; V: TRBV27; D: NA; size: once; DNA: TGTGCCAGCAGTTTATCGTACCCCAGCTCCTACGAGCAGTACTTC; CDR3: CASSLSYPSSYEQYF
J: TRBJ1-4; V: TRBV18; D: TRBD1; size: NA; DNA: TGTGCCAGCTCACCGATGAGGGGGCCGGAAAAACTGTTTTTT; CDR3: CASSPMRGPEKLFF
J: TRBJ2-2; V: TRBV5-1; D: TRBD2; size: NA; DNA: TGCGCCAGCAGCCCGACTAGCGCCGCGAACACCGGGGAGCTGTTTTTT; CDR3: CASSPTSAANTGELFF
J: TRBJ1-2; V: TRBV11-1; D: NA; size: NA; DNA: TGTGCCAGCAGCGAGGCCGGGACTGACTATGGCTACACCTTC; CDR3: CASSEAGTDYGYTF
J: TRBJ2-7; V: TRBV19; D: NA; size: NA; DNA: TGTGCCAGTAGTACGCGACAAGGGGCCTACGAGCAGTACTTC; CDR3: CASSTRQGAYEQYF